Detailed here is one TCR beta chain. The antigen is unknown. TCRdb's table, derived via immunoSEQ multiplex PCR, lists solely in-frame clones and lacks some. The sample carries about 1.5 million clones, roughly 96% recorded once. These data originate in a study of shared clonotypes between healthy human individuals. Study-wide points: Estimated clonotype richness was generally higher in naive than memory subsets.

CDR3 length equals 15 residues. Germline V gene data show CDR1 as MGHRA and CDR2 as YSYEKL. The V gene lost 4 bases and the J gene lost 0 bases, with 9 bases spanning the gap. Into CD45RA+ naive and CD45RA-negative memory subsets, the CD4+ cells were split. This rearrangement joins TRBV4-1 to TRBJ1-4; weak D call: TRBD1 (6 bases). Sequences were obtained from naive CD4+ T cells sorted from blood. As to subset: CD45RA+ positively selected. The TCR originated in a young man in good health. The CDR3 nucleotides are TGCGCCAGCAGCCCGGGACAAGCAACTAATGAAAAACTGTTTTTT. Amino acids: CASSPGQATNEKLFF.